This T cell receptor (beta chain) was profiled in a study of cytomegalovirus exposure and HLA in healthy donors. The study ran its PCR with 60 Vbeta and 13 Jbeta primers. Only in-frame clones appear in the TCRdb table, and some are missing; sequencing was by immunoSEQ multiplex PCR. The sample comprises 200,000 or so clones, 65% to 80% of which are singletons, and about a sixth rests with the top ten. Study-level findings and limits: Researchers had no immune exposure information except CMV serostatus available.

For this clone: Its antigen is still unknown.

All the people who gave samples were healthy bone marrow donors. Sequencing was done on a sample of PBMCs. This receptor was identified in a man aged 35-49 years in good health and CMV-seronegative.

CDR3 amino acids: CASSVATVTDTQYF. The CDR3 bases are TGTGCCAGCAGCGTAGCTACCGTCACAGATACGCAGTATTTT. The chain has TRBV9 and TRBJ2-3; D remains unclear. The CDR3 length is 14 residues. Trimming removed 0 bases from V and 2 bases from J, with 7 bases in between. Germline V gives CDR1 SGDLS, CDR2 YYNGEE. The full variable domain, its missing parts supplied by reference TRBV9 and TRBJ2-3, is DSGVTQTPKHLITATGQRVTLRCSPRSGDLSVYWYQQSLDQGLQFLIQYYNGEERAKGNILERFSAQQFPDLHSELNLSSLELGDSALYFCASSVATVTDTQYFGPGTRLTVL.